The 7 T cell receptor beta chains below come from one sample, sequenced in a study of T cell changes during pregnancy in multiple sclerosis. Profiled with immunoSEQ multiplex PCR; TCRdb holds only in-frame clones, not every one. The table shows over 60,000 clones, with over 95% occurring only once. Sample: CD8+ T cells from peripheral blood mononuclear cells, taken after pregnancy. These receptors were collected from a female donor with multiple sclerosis, enrolled in a pregnancy study.

The J gene is TRBJ2-7, the V gene TRBV7-9; TRBD2 is a possible D gene (5 bases). Germline loops: CDR1 SEHNR, CDR2 FQNEAQ (reference sequence). V was clipped by 2 bases and J by 4 bases, with 9 bases between them. The CDR3 length is 13 residues. CDR3 bases: TGTGCCAGCAGCTTATCGGAGGCTTACGAGCAGTACTTC. This encodes CASSLSEAYEQYF.

The rearrangement uses TRBV28 and TRBJ2-7; no definite D call. This CDR3 is 14 amino acids long. The germline gives CDR1 MDHEN, CDR2 SYDVKM. V shed 3 bases and J shed 0 bases, with 9 bases lying between them. The CDR3 protein is CASSLVEHSYEQYF. The DNA for the CDR3 is TGTGCCAGCAGTTTGGTGGAGCACTCCTACGAGCAGTACTTC.

In its sample, this clone was seen once. The chain recombines TRBV4-3 with TRBJ1-5; TRBD1 matches 8 bases. There are 14 residues in the CDR3. Germline values: CDR1 LGHNA, CDR2 YSLEER. The ends lost 4 bases at V and 5 bases at J; junction bases unmatched: 4. The CDR3 region has the DNA TGCGCCAGCAGCCTAGACAGGGGCTATCAGCCCCAGCATTTT. Protein product: CASSLDRGYQPQHF.

V usage is TRBV29-1 and J usage is TRBJ2-7; 7 bases line up with TRBD1. The V gene's germline CDR1 is SQVTM and CDR2 ANQGSEA. The CDR3 has 13 amino acids. Trimming removed 2 bases from V and 2 bases from J; junction bases left unmatched: 3. CDR3 protein: CSVELDRPYEQYF. CDR3 nucleotide sequence: TGCAGCGTTGAACTGGACAGGCCCTACGAGCAGTACTTC.

The gene calls are TRBV10-3 and TRBJ2-4; possible D gene TRBD1, 5 bases. V was cut by 3 bases and J by 1 base, with 7 bases left in between. CDR3 length: 14 residues. Germline V gene lookup returns CDR1 ENHRY and CDR2 SYGVKD. CDR3 sequence reads: CAISDPGAKNIQYF. The CDR3 coding sequence is TGTGCCATCAGTGACCCAGGGGCCAAAAACATTCAGTACTTC.

V usage is TRBV7-9 and J usage is TRBJ2-3; 7 positions match TRBD2. The CDR3 covers 14 residues. Germline loops: CDR1 SEHNR, CDR2 FQNEAQ (reference sequence). V dropped 10 bases and J dropped 3; count of bases not matched to a gene: 10. The CDR3 DNA sequence: TGTGCCACCCGCCTTATGGGAGGGACAGATACGCAGTATTTT. Amino acid sequence: CATRLMGGTDTQYF.

The chain combines TRBV25-1 with TRBJ1-1; D is ambiguous. Trimming cost V 7 bases and J 1 base, with 4 bases left between them. The CDR3 loop spans 11 amino acids. Germline assignment: CDR1 MGHDK and CDR2 SYGVNS. The CDR3 spells CASTQNTEAFF. The CDR3 region has the DNA TGTGCCAGCACCCAGAACACTGAAGCTTTCTTT.